What follows are 12 T cell receptor beta chains derived from one specimen sequenced in a study of Graves' ophthalmopathy and Graves' hyperthyroidism. Amplification of the TCR beta CDR3 regions used RNA transcripts (as template). HTBI primers primed a first-round RT-PCR, and a second-round multiplex PCR followed. TCRdb passed the multiplex PCR reads through MiXCR, listing each CDR3 protein once. The data contain hundreds of thousands of distinct CDR3 sequences, roughly 21% of them singletons. The specimen was peripheral blood. The receptors here all came from a young woman with stable Graves' hyperthyroidism.

The CDR3: CASGHGFGGRTDTQYF. DNA of the CDR3: TGTGCCAGCGGTCACGGATTCGGGGGGAGAACAGATACGCAGTATTTT. This rearrangement joins TRBV6-2 or TRBV6-3 to TRBJ2-3; TRBD2 agrees at 7 bases. The CDR3 has 16 residues. Germline assignment: CDR1 MNHEY and CDR2 SVGEGT. Trimming cost V 8 bases and J 3 bases; bases outside gene matches: 14.

Ten or more counts support this clonotype. An end of the junction differs from the germline gene, which may be a read error. The V call is TRBV28, the J call TRBJ2-4; TRBD1 aligns across 8 bases. This CDR3 is built from 22 residues. The germline V gene encodes CDR1 MDHEN and CDR2 SYDVKM. The DNA for the CDR3 is TGTGCCAGCAGTTTTACCTACGGACAGGGCGCTACTAGCATCCAAGCCAAAAACATTAAGTACTTC. This sequence encodes CASSFTYGQGATSIQAKNIKYF.

The sample holds many counts of this clonotype. This chain links TRBV7-2 with TRBJ2-4; unclear D gene. The V gene lost 5 bases and the J gene lost 3 bases, with 14 bases spanning the gap. The germline V gene encodes CDR1 SGHTA and CDR2 FQGNSA. This CDR3 has 15 residues. The DNA of the CDR3 is TGTGCCAGCAGCCGTTCGCTATTCGGCAAAAACATTCAGTACTTC. Protein sequence: CASSRSLFGKNIQYF. Looking up the rest from reference TRBV7-2 and TRBJ2-4 gives the full variable domain: GAGVSQSPSNKVTEKGKDVELRCDPISGHTALYWYRQSLGQGLEFLIYFQGNSAPDKSGLPSDRFSAERTGGSVSTLTIQRTQQEDSAVYLCASSRSLFGKNIQYFGAGTRLSVL.

This clonotype was detected ten times or more. The rearrangement joins TRBV24-1 to TRBJ2-5, with unresolved D. V dropped 2 bases and J dropped 1 base, with 7 bases sitting between them. This CDR3 is 14 amino acids long. Per germline, CDR1 KGHDR and CDR2 SFDVKD. CDR3 sequence (DNA): TGTGCCACCAGTGATTCCCAAGGCCAAGAGACCCAGTACTTC. Its translation: CATSDSQGQETQYF.

The rearrangement joins TRBV11-1 to TRBJ2-7; possible D gene TRBD1, 6 bases. The ends were cut back, 1 base at V and 3 bases at J, with 22 bases in the middle. The CDR3 contains 18 residues. Germline V gives CDR1 SGHAT, CDR2 FQDESV (reference sequence). The CDR3 is CASSLDPSQGLRGYEQYF. For the CDR3, the DNA is TGTGCCAGCAGCTTAGATCCCTCCCAGGGGTTGAGGGGCTACGAGCAGTACTTC.

This clonotype has ten or more counts. The chain joins TRBV4-1 to TRBJ2-7; D is possibly TRBD1 (6 bases). Germline V gives CDR1 MGHRA, CDR2 YSYEKL. Trimming left V 1 base short and J 1 base short, with 11 bases between. The CDR3 consists of 15 residues. The chain's CDR3 is CASSQGQALSYEQYF. The DNA for the CDR3 is TGCGCCAGCAGCCAAGGACAGGCGTTGTCCTACGAGCAGTACTTC.

The rearrangement uses TRBV5-1 and TRBJ1-1; no clear D. Trimming cost V 3 bases and J 4 bases, with 25 bases left between them. CDR3 size: 18 residues. Germline loops: CDR1 SGHRS, CDR2 YFSETQ. The CDR3 DNA reads TGCGCCAGCAGCTCTGGCTTGGCATACTCGAGGGTGAGCACTGAAGCTTTCTTT. Translated, it gives CASSSGLAYSRVSTEAFF.

This clonotype came up many times. The chain carries TRBV3-1 and TRBJ1-1; 7 nucleotides align to TRBD1. The J segment lost 0 bases and the V segment lost 2 bases, leaving 6 bases of the junction unmatched. The CDR3 covers 16 residues. Germline lookup yields CDR1 LGHDT and CDR2 YNNKEL (reference sequence). Written as DNA, the CDR3 is TGTGCCAGCAGCCAATACCACGGACAGGTGAACACTGAAGCTTTCTTT. It translates to CASSQYHGQVNTEAFF.

The gene calls are TRBV7-2 and TRBJ1-1, with D maybe TRBD1 (6 bases). The germline V gene has CDR1 SGHTA and CDR2 FQGNSA. This CDR3 spans 14 amino acids. V lost 0 bases, J lost 6 bases, and 11 bases lay in between. CDR3 DNA: TGTGCCAGCAGCTTAGCAAGGGGGATGGCTGAAGCTTTCTTT. Its translation: CASSLARGMAEAFF.

This clonotype appeared a few times. This chain links TRBV12-3 or TRBV12-4 with TRBJ1-2; 9 bases match TRBD1. J lost 3 bases, V lost 4 bases, and 6 bases had no gene match. The CDR3 spans 15 residues. CDR3 loop: CASSSGQGHHYGYTF. The CDR3, as DNA: TGTGCCAGCAGTTCCGGACAGGGGCACCACTATGGCTACACCTTC.

The rearrangement links TRBV10-1 to TRBJ2-7; perhaps TRBD2 as D (6 bases). Germline V gene sequence: CDR1 WNHNN, CDR2 SYGVQD (reference sequence). The germline V and J ends were trimmed by 4 bases and 3 bases, with 13 bases remaining between them. CDR3 length equals 14 residues. CDR3 bases: TGCGCCAGCAGTGGGGGGGATAGCGGCTACGAGCAGTACTTC. Translated: CASSGGDSGYEQYF.

At least ten counts were recorded for this clonotype. The rearrangement links TRBV12-3 or TRBV12-4 to TRBJ2-5; no clear D gene. This CDR3 has 12 residues. Trimming shortened V by 1 base and J by 5 bases, and 5 bases separated the two germline ends. CDR3: CASSLVQETQYF. DNA of the CDR3: TGTGCCAGCAGTTTAGTACAGGAGACCCAGTACTTC.